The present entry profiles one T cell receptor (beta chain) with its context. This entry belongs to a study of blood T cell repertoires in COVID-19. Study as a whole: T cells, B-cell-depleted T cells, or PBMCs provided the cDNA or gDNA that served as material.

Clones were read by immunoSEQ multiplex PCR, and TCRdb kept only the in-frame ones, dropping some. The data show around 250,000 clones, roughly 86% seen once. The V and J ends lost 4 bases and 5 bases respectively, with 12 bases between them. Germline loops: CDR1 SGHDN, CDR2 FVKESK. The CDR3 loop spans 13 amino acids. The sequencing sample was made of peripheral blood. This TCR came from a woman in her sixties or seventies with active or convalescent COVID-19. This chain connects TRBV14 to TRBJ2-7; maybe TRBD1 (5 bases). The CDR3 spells CASSPRQIHEQYF. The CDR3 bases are TGTGCCAGCAGCCCCCGACAGATACACGAGCAGTACTTC.